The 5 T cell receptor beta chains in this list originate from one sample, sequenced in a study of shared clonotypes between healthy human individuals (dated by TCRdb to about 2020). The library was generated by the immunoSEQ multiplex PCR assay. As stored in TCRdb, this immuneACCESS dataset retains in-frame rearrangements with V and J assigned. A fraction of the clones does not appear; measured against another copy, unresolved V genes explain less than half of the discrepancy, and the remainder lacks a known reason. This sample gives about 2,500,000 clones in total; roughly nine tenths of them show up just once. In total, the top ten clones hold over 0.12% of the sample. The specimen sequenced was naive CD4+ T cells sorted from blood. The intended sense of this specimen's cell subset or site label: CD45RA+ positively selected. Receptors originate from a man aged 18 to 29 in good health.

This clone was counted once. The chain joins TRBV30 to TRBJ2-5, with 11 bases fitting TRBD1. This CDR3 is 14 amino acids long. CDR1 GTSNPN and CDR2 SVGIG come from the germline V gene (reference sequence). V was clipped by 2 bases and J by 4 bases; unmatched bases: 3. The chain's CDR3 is CAWSKGQGGETQYF. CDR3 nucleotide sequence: TGTGCCTGGAGTAAGGGACAGGGGGGAGAGACCCAGTACTTC.

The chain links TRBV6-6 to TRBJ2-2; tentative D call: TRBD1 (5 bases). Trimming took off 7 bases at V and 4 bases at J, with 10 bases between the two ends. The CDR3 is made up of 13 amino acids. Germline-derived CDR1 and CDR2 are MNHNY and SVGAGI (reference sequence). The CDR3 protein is CASTMQGTGELFF. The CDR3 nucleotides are TGTGCCAGCACCATGCAGGGCACCGGGGAGCTGTTTTTT.

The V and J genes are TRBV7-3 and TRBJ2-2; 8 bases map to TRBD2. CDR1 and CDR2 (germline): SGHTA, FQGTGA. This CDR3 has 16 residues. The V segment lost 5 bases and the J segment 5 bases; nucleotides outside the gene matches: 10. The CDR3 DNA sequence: TGTGCCAGCAGCAACCCGGGAGGGGGGTCGACCGGGGAGCTGTTTTTT. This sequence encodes CASSNPGGGSTGELFF.

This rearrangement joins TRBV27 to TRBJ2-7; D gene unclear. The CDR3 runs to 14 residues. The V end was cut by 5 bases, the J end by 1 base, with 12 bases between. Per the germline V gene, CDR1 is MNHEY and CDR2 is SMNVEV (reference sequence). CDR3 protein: CASSPQWASYEQYF. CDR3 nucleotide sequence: TGTGCCAGCAGTCCACAGTGGGCGTCCTACGAGCAGTACTTC.

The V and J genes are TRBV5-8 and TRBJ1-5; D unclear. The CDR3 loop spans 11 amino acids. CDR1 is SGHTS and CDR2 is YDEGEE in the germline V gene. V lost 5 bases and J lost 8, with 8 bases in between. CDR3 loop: CASSSREPQHF. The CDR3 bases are TGTGCCAGCAGTTCCCGGGAGCCCCAGCATTTT.